The next 27 T cell receptor beta chains were all read from a single sample in a study of T cell responses to AZD1222 COVID-19 vaccine. Method: immunoSEQ multiplex PCR; TCRdb's copy keeps in-frame clones and lacks some. The sample yields approximately 99,000 clones, 87% seen once. The sequencing here drew on peripheral blood, taken on day 0 of AZD1222 vaccination. All receptors come from an adult in good health.

V usage is TRBV10-3 and J usage is TRBJ1-1, with D perhaps matching TRBD1 (5 bases). The CDR3 spans 14 residues. Trimming cost V 7 bases and J 4 bases, with 16 bases left between them. Germline assignment: CDR1 ENHRY and CDR2 SYGVKD. The CDR3 nucleotides read TGTGCCATCACCTTCGGCAGGGAGGGCACTGAAGCTTTCTTT. Translating it yields CAITFGREGTEAFF.

The chain carries TRBV5-4 and TRBJ1-1; TRBD1 might be the D (5 bases). This CDR3 has 14 amino acids. Germline V lookup: CDR1 SGHNT, CDR2 YYREEE (reference sequence). V gave up 4 bases and J gave up 5 bases, with 15 bases separating them. The chain's CDR3 is CASSLVGALTEAFF. Here the CDR3 DNA reads TGTGCCAGCAGCCTGGTCGGGGCGTTGACTGAAGCTTTCTTT.

This clone was seen only once. The rearrangement links TRBV19 to TRBJ2-3, with TRBD1 matching 7 bases. The V segment lost 10 bases and the J segment 2 bases; nucleotides outside the gene matches: 12. Germline V lookup: CDR1 LNHDA, CDR2 SQIVND (reference sequence). The CDR3 totals 15 residues. The CDR3 loop reads CATQNPGGPTDTQYF. CDR3 nucleotide sequence: TGTGCCACCCAGAATCCAGGGGGTCCCACAGATACGCAGTATTTT.

The chain recombines TRBV9 with TRBJ1-1; no firm D call. Germline V lookup: CDR1 SGDLS, CDR2 YYNGEE. The CDR3 contains 13 residues. V lost 1 base and J 1 base, leaving 5 bases between the germline ends. The CDR3, as DNA: TGTGCCAGCAGCGTATTGGAGAACACTGAAGCTTTCTTT. Residues: CASSVLENTEAFF.

The J gene is TRBJ2-5, the V gene TRBV28, with D maybe TRBD2 (6 bases). This CDR3 has 14 residues. The ends were cut back, 2 bases at V and 5 bases at J, with 12 bases in the middle. Germline V gene sequence: CDR1 MDHEN, CDR2 SYDVKM. CDR3 sequence (DNA): TGTGCCAGCAGTTTAAGGCAGGGACTGGAGACCCAGTACTTC. It is translated as CASSLRQGLETQYF.

The chain combines TRBV7-2 with TRBJ2-5; no definite D call. Trimming shortened V by 0 bases and J by 2 bases, and 4 bases separated the two germline ends. Germline V CDR1 and CDR2: SGHTA, FQGNSA. CDR3 length equals 13 residues. The CDR3 spells CASSLALQETQYF. In DNA form, the CDR3 reads TGTGCCAGCAGCTTAGCGCTGCAAGAGACCCAGTACTTC.

The chain joins TRBV11-3 to TRBJ2-1; the D is unclear. The CDR3 runs to 12 residues. Per the germline V gene, CDR1 is SGHNT and CDR2 is YENEEA. Trimming stripped 5 bases from V and 5 bases from J, with 7 bases between. CDR3 sequence reads: CASSPDHNEQFF. Here the CDR3 DNA reads TGTGCCAGCAGCCCGGATCACAATGAGCAGTTCTTC.

The V gene is TRBV7-2, the J gene TRBJ2-5; D is perhaps TRBD1 (5 bases). This CDR3 comprises 17 residues. Germline CDR1 and CDR2: SGHTA and FQGNSA. The V gene lost 5 bases and the J gene lost 1 base, with 20 bases spanning the gap. The CDR3 DNA reads TGTGCCAGCAGCCCAGATATACGCCCCAGGGTCCAAGAGACCCAGTACTTC. Translation: CASSPDIRPRVQETQYF.

The chain employs TRBV21-1 and TRBJ2-1; the listed D gene, TRBD2, was not tested against the DNA. TRBV21-1 is designated a pseudogene. The CDR3 runs 19 residues. CDR3 sequence (DNA): TGTGCCAGCAGCAAACCCCATCCCGAGGTGACTAGTTTCCACAATGAGCAGTTCTTC. It yields the protein CASSKPHPEVTSFHNEQFF.

The rearrangement uses TRBV30 and TRBJ1-5, with a possible D match to TRBD1 (5 bases). CDR1 and CDR2 from the germline V gene are GTSNPN and SVGIG (reference sequence). V lost 0 bases, J lost 5 bases, and 17 bases lay in between. The CDR3 consists of 16 residues. CDR3 residues: CAWSVSIAGADQPQHF. In nucleotides, the CDR3 is TGTGCCTGGAGTGTTTCAATAGCTGGGGCTGATCAGCCCCAGCATTTT.

This chain connects TRBV7-8 to TRBJ2-2, with 14 bases matching TRBD2. The V and J ends lost 4 bases and 4 bases, in that order; junction bases with no gene match: 8. The CDR3 is 18 residues long. Germline V gives CDR1 SGHVS, CDR2 FQNEAQ. CDR3 bases: TGTGCCAGCAGCTACCCGGGACTAGCGGGGGCGCGCACCGGGGAGCTGTTTTTT. It encodes CASSYPGLAGARTGELFF.

The chain joins TRBV6-5 to TRBJ1-2; D is perhaps TRBD1 (5 bases). Germline-derived CDR1 and CDR2 are MNHEY and SVGAGI. The CDR3 totals 13 residues. Deletions cut 2 bases from V and 8 bases from J, with 12 bases between. The CDR3 DNA reads TGTGCCAGCAGTTACGGGCGGGGGGGAGGCTACACCTTC. Its protein product is CASSYGRGGGYTF.

The chain recombines TRBV4-2 with TRBJ1-6, with D maybe TRBD1 (5 bases). The CDR3 covers 15 residues. V was trimmed by 1 base and J by 14 bases, leaving 18 bases between them. Germline CDR1 and CDR2: LGHNA and YNFKEQ. As DNA, the CDR3 is TGTGCCAGCAGCCAAGTCGGCCAGGGATGGGTGTCCCTCCACTTT. This encodes CASSQVGQGWVSLHF.

This chain uses TRBV3-1 (or the pseudogene TRBV3-2) with TRBJ1-2; 8 positions match TRBD1. Germline trimming cut 1 base from V and 1 base from J; bases unmatched to any gene: 2. CDR3 length equals 15 residues. CDR1 is LGHDT, CDR2 YNNKEL, per germline (reference sequence). Written as DNA, the CDR3 is TGTGCCAGCAGCCAAGGGACAGGGTATAACTATGGCTACACCTTC. Translating gives CASSQGTGYNYGYTF.

The V gene is TRBV18, the J gene TRBJ1-1; D is uncertain. The CDR3 runs to 12 residues. Germline lookup yields CDR1 KGHSH and CDR2 LQKENI. The V gene lost 6 bases and the J gene lost 7 bases, with 12 bases spanning the gap. CDR3 bases: TGTGCCAGCTCGTCCCAGAATAATGAAGCTTTCTTT. Protein sequence: CASSSQNNEAFF. Full variable domain (remainder filled in from reference TRBV18 and TRBJ1-1): NAGVMQNPRHLVRRRGQEARLRCSPMKGHSHVYWYRQLPEEGLKFMVYLQKENIIDESGMPKERFSAEFPKEGPSILRIQQVVRGDSAAYFCASSSQNNEAFFGQGTRLTVV.

This clone has a handful of counts. V and J are TRBV13 and TRBJ2-1; D is undetermined. Germline V gives CDR1 PRHDT, CDR2 FYEKMQ (reference sequence). This CDR3 has 14 amino acids. Trimming stripped 8 bases from V and 0 bases from J, with 11 bases between. This chain's CDR3 is CASLRRSSYNEQFF. As DNA, the CDR3 is TGTGCCAGCCTACGCCGGAGCTCCTACAATGAGCAGTTCTTC.

V and J are TRBV19 and TRBJ1-6; the D is unclear. The CDR3 spans 17 residues. The germline V and J ends were trimmed by 3 bases and 0 bases, with 12 bases remaining between them. Germline CDR1 reads LNHDA; CDR2 reads SQIVND (reference sequence). The CDR3 here is CASSMAGKSSYNSPLHF. The CDR3, as DNA: TGTGCCAGTAGTATGGCGGGAAAAAGCTCCTATAATTCACCCCTCCACTTT.

The chain uses TRBV13 and TRBJ2-7; TRBD2 matches 7 bases. The germline V gene encodes CDR1 PRHDT and CDR2 FYEKMQ (reference sequence). This CDR3 has 14 residues. V gave up 5 bases and J gave up 6 bases; unmatched junction bases: 10. CDR3 in amino acids: CASSMTSKSSEQYF. CDR3 sequence (DNA): TGTGCCAGCAGCATGACTAGCAAATCGTCCGAGCAGTACTTC.

This clone was counted once. Written as DNA, the CDR3 is TGTGCCAGCAGTGAGACAGGGTTCACCTACGAGCAGTACTTC. Amino acids: CASSETGFTYEQYF. V and J are TRBV9 and TRBJ2-7, with 7 bases fitting TRBD1. V lost 5 bases and J lost 2; bases outside the gene matches: 7. The CDR3 length is 14 residues. Germline lookup yields CDR1 SGDLS and CDR2 YYNGEE.

The chain links TRBV6-4 to TRBJ2-7; 7 nucleotides align to TRBD1. CDR3 size: 17 residues. Germline CDR1 reads MRHNA; CDR2 reads SNTAGT. The V and J ends lost 2 bases and 2 bases, in that order; junction bases with no gene match: 12. The CDR3 nucleotides read TGTGCCAGCAGTGACAAGCTAAGACAGGGAAGGACCTACGAGCAGTACGTC. It encodes CASSDKLRQGRTYEQYV.

V is TRBV6-2 or TRBV6-3 and J is TRBJ2-6, with TRBD1 as a possible D gene (6 bases). V was cut by 6 bases and J by 0 bases, with 12 bases left in between. This CDR3 is 16 amino acids long. The V gene's germline CDR1 is MNHEY and CDR2 SVGEGT. CDR3 sequence: CASRPTGNSGANVLTF. DNA of the CDR3: TGTGCCAGCAGACCTACAGGGAACTCTGGGGCCAACGTCCTGACTTTC.

This chain joins TRBV18 and TRBJ2-5, with a weak D call TRBD1 (5 bases). This CDR3 is built from 13 residues. Deletions cut 3 bases from V and 4 bases from J, with 9 bases between. Germline V gene lookup returns CDR1 KGHSH and CDR2 LQKENI. CDR3 in amino acids: CASSPGPLETQYF. CDR3 nucleotides: TGTGCCAGCTCACCGGGGCCGTTAGAGACCCAGTACTTC.

This chain links TRBV27 with TRBJ1-4; D may be TRBD1 (5 bases). Germline assignment: CDR1 MNHEY and CDR2 SMNVEV (reference sequence). This CDR3 is 13 amino acids long. The V and J ends lost 10 bases and 0 bases respectively, with 9 bases between them. The CDR3 bases are TGTGCCACCGGGACCACAACTAATGAAAAACTGTTTTTT. It encodes CATGTTTNEKLFF.

This chain links TRBV5-6 with TRBJ1-2; 7 bases agree with TRBD1. The V segment lost 4 bases and the J segment 1 base; nucleotides outside the gene matches: 4. Germline V gene data show CDR1 as SGHDT and CDR2 as YYEEEE. The CDR3 contains 14 residues. The CDR3: CASSGDSGNYGYTF. CDR3 in DNA: TGTGCCAGCAGCGGGGACAGCGGTAACTATGGCTACACCTTC.

The V gene is TRBV7-3, the J gene TRBJ1-1; D uncertain. The germline V gene has CDR1 SGHTA and CDR2 FQGTGA. Trimming pared 5 bases from V and 7 bases from J, leaving 14 bases between. This CDR3 is built from 13 residues. The CDR3 here is CASSLVGGGEAFF. CDR3 DNA sequence: TGTGCCAGCAGCCTCGTGGGCGGAGGTGAAGCTTTCTTT.

This chain links TRBV29-1 with TRBJ2-1; possibly TRBD1 for D (5 bases). CDR1 and CDR2 from the germline V gene are SQVTM and ANQGSEA. The CDR3 is made up of 16 amino acids. V dropped 1 base and J dropped 4 bases, with 17 bases sitting between them. As DNA, the CDR3 is TGCAGCGTTGAAGGTAGTGGTACAGGTATATACAATGAGCAGTTCTTC. Translated, it gives CSVEGSGTGIYNEQFF.

CDR3 in DNA: TGTGCCAGCTCACAGGGACAGGGGTCTCTCCTCAACACCGGGGAGCTGTTTTTT. Amino acids: CASSQGQGSLLNTGELFF. J is TRBJ2-2 and V is TRBV18, with 10 bases aligning to TRBD1. V trimming: 4 bases; J trimming: 2 bases; junction bases outside the gene matches: 10. The CDR3 covers 18 residues. Germline V gives CDR1 KGHSH, CDR2 LQKENI. The full variable domain, in which reference TRBV18 and TRBJ2-2 provide the parts outside the CDR3, is NAGVMQNPRHLVRRRGQEARLRCSPMKGHSHVYWYRQLPEEGLKFMVYLQKENIIDESGMPKERFSAEFPKEGPSILRIQQVVRGDSAAYFCASSQGQGSLLNTGELFFGEGSRLTVL.